The 18 T cell receptor beta chains given below trace back to one sample, sequenced in a study of shared clonotypes between healthy human individuals. The repertoire was sequenced with immunoSEQ multiplex PCR; TCRdb's copy has only in-frame clones and lacks some. The table lists around 700,000 clones, more than 70% of them singletons. The sequenced sample was memory CD4+ T cells sorted from blood. Subset of the sample: CD45RA-negative fraction. These receptors all stem from a young woman in good health.

The chain joins TRBV19 to TRBJ1-5, with D hard to call. V was shortened by 2 bases and J by 6 bases, with 14 bases between the two germline ends. CDR1 LNHDA and CDR2 SQIVND come from the germline V gene (reference sequence). The CDR3 is 15 amino acids. This CDR3 is CASSINGERGQPQHF. The CDR3 bases are TGTGCCAGTAGTATAAACGGCGAGCGGGGTCAGCCCCAGCATTTT.

In this sample, this clone turned up a few times. The DNA for the CDR3 is TGCAGCGTTGGGGGGACAGGTCAGCCCCAGCATTTT. The encoded protein is CSVGGTGQPQHF. V usage is TRBV29-1 and J usage is TRBJ1-5, with TRBD1 matching 8 bases. CDR3 length: 12 residues. CDR1 is SQVTM and CDR2 is ANQGSEA in the germline V gene. V was clipped by 4 bases and J by 6 bases; unmatched bases: 2.

The V gene is TRBV6-5, the J gene TRBJ2-7; a possible D gene is TRBD1 (5 bases). This CDR3 is 15 amino acids long. Trimming took off 0 bases at V and 0 bases at J, with 9 bases between the two ends. Per the germline V gene, CDR1 is MNHEY and CDR2 is SVGAGI. CDR3 in DNA: TGTGCCAGCAGTTACTCCAGGGTGGGCTCCTACGAGCAGTACTTC. Its translation: CASSYSRVGSYEQYF.

This chain joins TRBV27 and TRBJ2-1; 10 bases align to TRBD2. The V gene end was trimmed by 8 bases and the J gene end by 6 bases; junction bases not matched to a gene: 10. Germline V gene data show CDR1 as MNHEY and CDR2 as SMNVEV (reference sequence). This CDR3 spans 15 amino acids. The CDR3 DNA is TGTGCCAGCCGAAATATCCCTAGCGGGAGCAATGAGCAGTTCTTC. Translating gives CASRNIPSGSNEQFF.

The gene calls are TRBV6-5 and TRBJ1-1, with no clear D. Between the trimmed V and J ends, which lost 4 bases and 11 bases, there was a span of 14 bases. Germline assignment: CDR1 MNHEY and CDR2 SVGAGI. This CDR3 has 12 amino acids. CDR3 amino acids: CASSSTALRAFF. The DNA for the CDR3 is TGTGCCAGCAGTTCGACGGCTTTGCGTGCTTTCTTT.

The chain employs TRBV13 and TRBJ1-2; 8 nucleotides line up with TRBD1. The V gene end was trimmed by 5 bases and the J gene end by 6 bases; junction bases not matched to a gene: 8. Germline values: CDR1 PRHDT, CDR2 FYEKMQ (reference sequence). The CDR3 is 14 amino acids. CDR3 bases: TGTGCCAGCAGCCGCCGGACAGGGCCTGATGGCTACACCTTC. It is translated as CASSRRTGPDGYTF.

V usage is TRBV9 and J usage is TRBJ2-5; possible D gene TRBD2, 6 bases. From germline, CDR1 is SGDLS and CDR2 YYNGEE. Trimming cost V 0 bases and J 4 bases, with 13 bases left between them. The CDR3 has 15 amino acids. The CDR3 loop is CASSVDGGVAETQYF. The CDR3 DNA follows: TGTGCCAGCAGCGTAGACGGGGGAGTGGCAGAGACCCAGTACTTC.

The chain is built from TRBV5-1 and TRBJ1-1, with TRBD1 matching over 8 bases. V lost 0 bases and J lost 0; bases outside the gene matches: 1. Germline CDR1 is SGHRS and CDR2 is YFSETQ. The CDR3 loop spans 15 amino acids. CDR3 in amino acids: CASSLGTGMNTEAFF. The CDR3 DNA reads TGCGCCAGCAGCTTGGGGACAGGGATGAACACTGAAGCTTTCTTT. Combining the CDR3 with reference TRBV5-1 and TRBJ1-1 gives the whole variable domain KAGVTQTPRYLIKTRGQQVTLSCSPISGHRSVSWYQQTPGQGLQFLFEYFSETQRNKGNFPGRFSGRQFSNSRSEMNVSTLELGDSALYLCASSLGTGMNTEAFFGQGTRLTVV.

This CDR3 reads CASSREWAETQYF. Here the CDR3 DNA reads TGTGCCAGCAGCCGCGAGTGGGCTGAGACCCAGTACTTC. The rearrangement joins TRBV7-7 to TRBJ2-5, with unresolved D. The V gene's germline CDR1 is SSHAT and CDR2 FNYEAQ (reference sequence). V gave up 5 bases and J gave up 5 bases, with 12 bases separating them. The CDR3 loop spans 13 amino acids.

This chain links TRBV9 with TRBJ2-1; TRBD2 agrees at 8 bases. This CDR3 is built from 15 residues. V lost 4 bases and J lost 8; bases outside the gene matches: 11. Germline CDR1 reads SGDLS; CDR2 reads YYNGEE. CDR3 amino acids: CASSSSGSFVDEQFF. The CDR3 DNA sequence: TGTGCCAGCAGCTCAAGCGGGAGCTTCGTCGATGAGCAGTTCTTC.

This sequence joins TRBV6-1 and TRBJ2-7; D may be TRBD1 or TRBD2 (5 bases each). The length of the CDR3 is 13 residues. Germline V lookup: CDR1 MNHNS, CDR2 SASEGT. V was clipped by 10 bases and J by 2 bases, with 15 bases between them. In nucleotides, the CDR3 is TGTGCCATCGCTAAAGGGACCCCCTACGAGCAGTACTTC. Its translation: CAIAKGTPYEQYF.

The chain has TRBV5-6 and TRBJ2-7, with D unclear. V was pared by 4 bases and J by 0 bases, with 14 bases between. This CDR3 region has 15 residues. Per the germline V gene, CDR1 is SGHDT and CDR2 is YYEEEE. The CDR3 here is CASSPSSRSSYEQYF. The CDR3 DNA reads TGTGCCAGCAGCCCAAGTAGCAGAAGCTCCTACGAGCAGTACTTC.

The chain recombines TRBV5-1 with TRBJ2-1; possible D gene TRBD2, 6 bases. Germline loops: CDR1 SGHRS, CDR2 YFSETQ. The CDR3 consists of 14 residues. V was cut by 2 bases and J by 8 bases, with 14 bases left in between. The CDR3 protein is CASSLRETWDEQFF. CDR3 nucleotides: TGCGCCAGCAGCTTACGGGAGACCTGGGATGAGCAGTTCTTC.

On this clone itself: One end of the junction is discordant with germline, which a read error may explain. The chain joins TRBV6-1 to TRBJ1-2, with 7 nucleotides matching TRBD1. This CDR3 is built from 13 residues. In germline, CDR1 is MNHNS, CDR2 SASEGT. Here the CDR3 DNA reads TGTGCCAGCAGTCCTACCCTGGACAGGCTGCCCGCCTTC. Its translation: CASSPTLDRLPAF.

V usage is TRBV23-1 and J usage is TRBJ2-7; weak D call: TRBD1 (5 bases). TRBV23-1 is an ORF, with its function uncertain. V dropped 0 bases and J dropped 5 bases, with 20 bases sitting between them. The CDR3 is 17 amino acids. CDR3 sequence reads: CASSQSTPGSGSHEQYF. In DNA form, the CDR3 reads TGCGCCAGCAGTCAATCGACCCCAGGGTCCGGTTCTCACGAGCAGTACTTC.

Ten or more counts support this clone. The chain couples TRBV10-3 to TRBJ1-1; no firm D call. The V and J ends lost 10 bases and 8 bases respectively, with 14 bases between them. Germline V CDR1 and CDR2: ENHRY, SYGVKD. This CDR3 has 11 amino acids. CDR3 region: CASAGNLEAFF. Written as DNA, the CDR3 is TGTGCCAGCGCAGGAAATTTAGAAGCTTTCTTT.

This clone was found a few times. The chain has TRBV18 and TRBJ2-4; D is unresolved. This CDR3 has 15 residues. V lost 5 bases and J lost 0, with 11 bases in between. The germline V gene encodes CDR1 KGHSH and CDR2 LQKENI. The CDR3 bases are TGTGCCAGCTCAAACTCAGGCCTAGCCAAAAACATTCAGTACTTC. Translated, it gives CASSNSGLAKNIQYF.

The chain joins TRBV7-9 to TRBJ1-2, with 8 bases identical to TRBD1. Germline V CDR1 and CDR2: SEHNR, FQNEAQ (reference sequence). Germline trimming cut 7 bases from V and 8 bases from J; bases unmatched to any gene: 9. This CDR3 contains 13 residues. The CDR3 nucleotides read TGTGCCAGCATAGAAGGACAGGGAGAGGGCTACACCTTC. Protein product: CASIEGQGEGYTF.